The 7 T cell receptor beta chains given below trace back to one sample, sequenced in a study of blood T cell repertoires in COVID-19. Sequenced by immunoSEQ multiplex PCR; TCRdb stores in-frame clones only, minus some. Here the sample spans 65,000 to 95,000 clones, around 78% being singletons. Sequenced material: peripheral blood. The origin of the receptors is a human donor in a cohort sampled during active COVID-19.

This chain uses TRBV21-1 with TRBJ1-6; the table assigns TRBD1, which was not confirmed against the DNA. TRBV21-1 is reported as a pseudogene. The CDR3 extends over 21 amino acids. DNA of the CDR3: TGTGCCAGCAGCAAAGAAGAGGTAGGCAGGGCGAAACGTCTCTATAATTCACCCCTCCACTTT. The encoded protein is CASSKEEVGRAKRLYNSPLHF.

The V gene is TRBV6-2 or TRBV6-3, the J gene TRBJ2-3; the D gene is possibly TRBD1 (6 bases). The ends were cut back, 2 bases at V and 0 bases at J, with 9 bases in the middle. Germline CDR1 is MNHEY and CDR2 is SVGEGT. The CDR3 is made up of 15 amino acids. CDR3 in DNA: TGTGCCAGCAGTTACCGGGACACCAGCACAGATACGCAGTATTTT. Its protein is CASSYRDTSTDTQYF.

The chain carries TRBV27 and TRBJ2-1; TRBD1 is a possible D gene (7 bases). CDR1 and CDR2 (germline): MNHEY, SMNVEV (reference sequence). V lost 3 bases and J 7 bases, leaving 13 bases between the germline ends. This CDR3 is built from 14 residues. For the CDR3, the DNA is TGTGCCAGCAGTTTGTCAGGGGGGCGGAATGAGCAGTTCTTC. This sequence encodes CASSLSGGRNEQFF.

This clone appeared many times. An end of the junction differs from the germline gene, which may be a read error. The V gene is TRBV4-1, the J gene TRBJ2-2; TRBD2 is a possible D gene (5 bases). Germline V gene sequence: CDR1 MGHRA, CDR2 YSYEKL. The CDR3 spans 15 residues. This CDR3 is CASSEEARLAGELFF. The CDR3 DNA is TGCGCCAGCAGCGAAGAGGCAAGGCTAGCAGGGGAGCTGTTTTTT.

The DNA for the CDR3 is TGTGCCAGCAGCTTAGAGGGGACAGCCAATCAGCCCCAGCATTTT. Amino acids: CASSLEGTANQPQHF. This chain uses TRBV7-2 with TRBJ1-5; 7 bases are a match to TRBD1. The ends lost 1 base at V and 3 bases at J; junction bases unmatched: 3. Germline values: CDR1 SGHTA, CDR2 FQGNSA. This CDR3 spans 15 amino acids.

The chain employs TRBV2 and TRBJ2-7, with 8 bases lining up with TRBD1. CDR1 and CDR2 (germline): SNHLY, FYNNEI. CDR3 length: 16 amino acids. The ends lost 3 bases at V and 6 bases at J; junction bases unmatched: 13. The CDR3 DNA sequence: TGTGCCAGCAGTGATTTGGCGGACAGGGTAGAGTTCGAGCAGTACGTC. Translated, it gives CASSDLADRVEFEQYV.

The rearrangement joins TRBV7-9 to TRBJ2-1; D is perhaps TRBD1 (6 bases). Trimming removed 8 bases from V and 8 bases from J, with 25 bases in between. Per the germline V gene, CDR1 is SEHNR and CDR2 is FQNEAQ (reference sequence). The CDR3 totals 16 residues. The CDR3 DNA reads TGTGCCAGCCTCGACGCGAGGCAGGGGAGCGGAGATGAGCAGTTCTTC. Translating gives CASLDARQGSGDEQFF.